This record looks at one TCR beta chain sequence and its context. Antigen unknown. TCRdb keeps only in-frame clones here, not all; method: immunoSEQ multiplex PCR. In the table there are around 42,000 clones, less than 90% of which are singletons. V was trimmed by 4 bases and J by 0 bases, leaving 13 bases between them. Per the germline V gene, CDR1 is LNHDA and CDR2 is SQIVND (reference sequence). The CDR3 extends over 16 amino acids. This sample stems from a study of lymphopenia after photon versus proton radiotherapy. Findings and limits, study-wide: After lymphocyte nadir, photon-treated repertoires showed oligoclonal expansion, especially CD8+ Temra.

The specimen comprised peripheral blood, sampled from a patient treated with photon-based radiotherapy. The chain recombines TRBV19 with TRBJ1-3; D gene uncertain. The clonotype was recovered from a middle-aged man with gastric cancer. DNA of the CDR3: TGTGCCAGTAGTACCCTGCATAAGGCCTCTGGAAACACCATATATTTT. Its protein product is CASSTLHKASGNTIYF.